Here is one TCR beta chain with its context. Its antigen remains unknown. The entry originates in a study of T cell responses to AZD1222 COVID-19 vaccine. Sequenced by immunoSEQ multiplex PCR; TCRdb stores in-frame clones only, minus some. Here the sample spans some 130,000 clones, 88% being singletons. Notes on the study in general: Clonal diversity was possibly underestimated, and white British individuals and females predominated among donors. The breadth and depth of Spike-specific TCRs increased once two AZD1222 doses had been given. Baseline testing showed seropositivity in only a handful of AZD1222 recipients. In all cases, repertoires were sampled only after the peak T cell response.

The CDR3 sequence is 14 residues long. Trimming took 7 bases from V and 4 from J; bases not matched to a gene: 9. Per germline, CDR1 SQVTM and CDR2 ANQGSEA. The clonotype originates from an adult in good health. The sample here was peripheral blood, taken on day 0 of AZD1222 vaccination. The chain employs TRBV29-1 and TRBJ1-4; 7 nucleotides agree with TRBD1. The CDR3 protein is CSAGARGGNEKLFF. DNA for the CDR3: TGCAGCGCTGGGGCCAGGGGGGGTAATGAAAAACTGTTTTTT.